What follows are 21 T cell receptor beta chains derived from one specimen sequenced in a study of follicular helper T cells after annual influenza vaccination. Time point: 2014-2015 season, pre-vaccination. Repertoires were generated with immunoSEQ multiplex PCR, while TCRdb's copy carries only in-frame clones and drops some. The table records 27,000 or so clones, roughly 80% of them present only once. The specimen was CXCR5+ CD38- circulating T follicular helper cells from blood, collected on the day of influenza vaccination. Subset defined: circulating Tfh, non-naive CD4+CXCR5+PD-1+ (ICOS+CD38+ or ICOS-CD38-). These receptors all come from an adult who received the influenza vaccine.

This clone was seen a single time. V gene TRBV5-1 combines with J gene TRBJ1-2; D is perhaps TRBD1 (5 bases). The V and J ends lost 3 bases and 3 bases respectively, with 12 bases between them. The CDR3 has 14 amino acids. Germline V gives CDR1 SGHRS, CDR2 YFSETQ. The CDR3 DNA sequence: TGCGCCAGCAGCTCCGGCAGGGCGGACTATGGCTACACCTTC. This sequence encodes CASSSGRADYGYTF.

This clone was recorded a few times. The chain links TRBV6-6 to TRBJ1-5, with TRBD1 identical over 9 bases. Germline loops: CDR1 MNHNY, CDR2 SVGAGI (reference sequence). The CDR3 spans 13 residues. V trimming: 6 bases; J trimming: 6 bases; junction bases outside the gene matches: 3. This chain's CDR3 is CASRDRGGQPQHF. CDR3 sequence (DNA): TGTGCCAGCAGGGACAGGGGAGGTCAGCCCCAGCATTTT.

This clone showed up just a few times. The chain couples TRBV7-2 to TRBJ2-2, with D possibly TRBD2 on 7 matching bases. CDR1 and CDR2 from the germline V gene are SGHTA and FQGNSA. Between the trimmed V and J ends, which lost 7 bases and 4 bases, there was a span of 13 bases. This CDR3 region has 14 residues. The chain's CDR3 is CASTERGGTGELFF. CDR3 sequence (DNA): TGTGCCAGCACCGAAAGGGGGGGCACCGGGGAGCTGTTTTTT. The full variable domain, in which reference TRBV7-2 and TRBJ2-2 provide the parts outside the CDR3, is GAGVSQSPSNKVTEKGKDVELRCDPISGHTALYWYRQSLGQGLEFLIYFQGNSAPDKSGLPSDRFSAERTGGSVSTLTIQRTQQEDSAVYLCASTERGGTGELFFGEGSRLTVL.

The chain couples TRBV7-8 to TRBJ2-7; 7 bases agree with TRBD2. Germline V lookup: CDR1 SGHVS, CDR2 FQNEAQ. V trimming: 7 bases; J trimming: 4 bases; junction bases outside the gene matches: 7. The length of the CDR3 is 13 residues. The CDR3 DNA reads TGTGCCAGCAAGGTAGCGGGCGGTTACGAGCAGTACTTC. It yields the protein CASKVAGGYEQYF. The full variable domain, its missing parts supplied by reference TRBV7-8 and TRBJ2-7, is GAGVSQSPRYKVAKRGQDVALRCDPISGHVSLFWYQQALGQGPEFLTYFQNEAQLDKSGLPSDRFFAERPEGSVSTLKIQRTQQEDSAVYLCASKVAGGYEQYFGPGTRLTVT.

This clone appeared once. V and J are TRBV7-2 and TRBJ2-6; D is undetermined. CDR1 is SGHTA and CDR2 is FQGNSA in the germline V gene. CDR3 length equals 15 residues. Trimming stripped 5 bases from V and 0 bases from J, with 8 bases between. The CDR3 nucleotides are TGTGCCAGCAGCCGGTACGGCTCTGGGGCCAACGTCCTGACTTTC. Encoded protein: CASSRYGSGANVLTF.

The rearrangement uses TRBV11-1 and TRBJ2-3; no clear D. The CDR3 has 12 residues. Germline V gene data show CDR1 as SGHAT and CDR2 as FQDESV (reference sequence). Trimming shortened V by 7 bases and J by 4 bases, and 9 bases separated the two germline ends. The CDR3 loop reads CASTPTADTQYF. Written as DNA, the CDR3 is TGTGCCAGCACCCCGACTGCAGATACGCAGTATTTT.

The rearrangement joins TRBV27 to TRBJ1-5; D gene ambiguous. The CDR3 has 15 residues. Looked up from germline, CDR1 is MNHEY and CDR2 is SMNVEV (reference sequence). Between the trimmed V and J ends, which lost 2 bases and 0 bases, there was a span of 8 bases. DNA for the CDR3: TGTGCCAGCAGTTTAGTACAGCCTAGCAATCAGCCCCAGCATTTT. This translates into CASSLVQPSNQPQHF.

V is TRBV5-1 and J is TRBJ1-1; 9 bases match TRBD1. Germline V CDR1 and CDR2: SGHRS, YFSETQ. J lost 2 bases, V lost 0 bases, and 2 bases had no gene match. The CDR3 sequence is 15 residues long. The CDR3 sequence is CASSLVTGGNTEAFF. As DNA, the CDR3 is TGCGCCAGCAGCTTGGTAACAGGGGGCAACACTGAAGCTTTCTTT. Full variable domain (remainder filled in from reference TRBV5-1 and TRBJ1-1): KAGVTQTPRYLIKTRGQQVTLSCSPISGHRSVSWYQQTPGQGLQFLFEYFSETQRNKGNFPGRFSGRQFSNSRSEMNVSTLELGDSALYLCASSLVTGGNTEAFFGQGTRLTVV.

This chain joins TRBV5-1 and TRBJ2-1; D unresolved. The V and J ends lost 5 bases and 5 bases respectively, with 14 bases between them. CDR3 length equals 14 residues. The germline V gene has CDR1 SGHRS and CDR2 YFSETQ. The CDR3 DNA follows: TGCGCCAGCAGAGAACAATCAAGTAACAATGAGCAGTTCTTC. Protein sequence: CASREQSSNNEQFF.

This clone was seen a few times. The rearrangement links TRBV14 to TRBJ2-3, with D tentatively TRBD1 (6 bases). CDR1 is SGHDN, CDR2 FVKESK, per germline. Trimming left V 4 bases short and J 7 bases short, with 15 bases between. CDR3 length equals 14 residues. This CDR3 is CASSPQGPINTQYF. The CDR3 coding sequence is TGTGCCAGCAGCCCGCAGGGGCCAATAAATACGCAGTATTTT.

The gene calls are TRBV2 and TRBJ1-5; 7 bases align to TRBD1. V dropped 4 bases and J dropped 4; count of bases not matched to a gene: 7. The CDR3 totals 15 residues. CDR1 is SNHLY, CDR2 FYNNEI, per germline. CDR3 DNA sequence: TGTGCCAGCAGTGCCGGGACAGAGTTAAATCAGCCCCAGCATTTT. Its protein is CASSAGTELNQPQHF.

Here the CDR3 reads CSVELAGGPDTQYF. CDR3 DNA: TGCAGCGTTGAATTGGCGGGAGGGCCAGATACGCAGTATTTT. The chain has TRBV29-1 and TRBJ2-3; TRBD2 aligns across 9 bases. Germline V gives CDR1 SQVTM, CDR2 ANQGSEA. CDR3 length: 14 amino acids. The V segment lost 2 bases and the J segment 4 bases; nucleotides outside the gene matches: 4.

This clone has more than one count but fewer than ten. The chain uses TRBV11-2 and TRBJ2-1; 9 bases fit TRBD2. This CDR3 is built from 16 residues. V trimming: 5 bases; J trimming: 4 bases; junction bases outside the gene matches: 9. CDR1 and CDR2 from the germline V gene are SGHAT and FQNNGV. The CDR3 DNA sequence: TGTGCCAGCAGCACCGAAGCTAGCGGGGCTTACAATGAGCAGTTCTTC. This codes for CASSTEASGAYNEQFF.

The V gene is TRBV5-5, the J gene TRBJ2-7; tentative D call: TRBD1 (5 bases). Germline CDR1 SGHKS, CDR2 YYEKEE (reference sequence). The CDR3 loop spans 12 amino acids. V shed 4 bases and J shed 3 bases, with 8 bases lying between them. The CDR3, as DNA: TGTGCCAGCAGCCTACAGGACTACGAGCAGTACTTC. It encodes CASSLQDYEQYF.

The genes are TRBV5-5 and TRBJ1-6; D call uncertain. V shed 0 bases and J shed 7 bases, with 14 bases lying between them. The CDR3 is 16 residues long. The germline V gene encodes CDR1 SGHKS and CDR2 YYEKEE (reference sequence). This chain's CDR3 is CASSLAGSVWNSPLHF. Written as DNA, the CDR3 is TGTGCCAGCAGCTTGGCGGGAAGTGTATGGAATTCACCCCTCCACTTT.

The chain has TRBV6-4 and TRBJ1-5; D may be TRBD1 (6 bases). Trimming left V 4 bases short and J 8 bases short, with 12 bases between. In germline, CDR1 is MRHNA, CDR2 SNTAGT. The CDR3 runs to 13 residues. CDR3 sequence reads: CASSVTGREPQHF. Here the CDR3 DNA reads TGTGCCAGCAGTGTCACAGGGAGGGAGCCCCAGCATTTT.

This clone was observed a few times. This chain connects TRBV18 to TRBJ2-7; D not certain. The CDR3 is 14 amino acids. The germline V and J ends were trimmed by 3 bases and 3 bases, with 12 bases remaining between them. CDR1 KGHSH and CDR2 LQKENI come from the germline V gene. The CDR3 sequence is CASSPGTDVYEQYF. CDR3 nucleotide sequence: TGTGCCAGCTCACCGGGCACAGATGTCTACGAGCAGTACTTC.

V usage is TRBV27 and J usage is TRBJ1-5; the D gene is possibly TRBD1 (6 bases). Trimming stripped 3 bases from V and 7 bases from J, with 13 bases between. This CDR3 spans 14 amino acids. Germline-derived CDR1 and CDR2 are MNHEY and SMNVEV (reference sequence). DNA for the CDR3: TGTGCCAGCAGTTTCCGCCAGGGGAGCCAGCCCCAGCATTTT. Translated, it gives CASSFRQGSQPQHF.

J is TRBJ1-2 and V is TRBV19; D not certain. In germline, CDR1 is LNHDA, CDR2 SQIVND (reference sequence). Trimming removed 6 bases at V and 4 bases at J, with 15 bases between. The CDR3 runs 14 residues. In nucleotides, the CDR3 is TGTGCCAGTAGCCGAAACCCGGGTGTCTATGGCTACACCTTC. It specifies CASSRNPGVYGYTF.

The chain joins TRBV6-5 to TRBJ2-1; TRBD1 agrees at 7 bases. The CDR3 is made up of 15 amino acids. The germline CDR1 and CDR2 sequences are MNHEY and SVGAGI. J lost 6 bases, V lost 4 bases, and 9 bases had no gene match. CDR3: CASSSGTDMVNEQFF. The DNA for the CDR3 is TGTGCCAGCAGTTCCGGGACAGATATGGTCAATGAGCAGTTCTTC.

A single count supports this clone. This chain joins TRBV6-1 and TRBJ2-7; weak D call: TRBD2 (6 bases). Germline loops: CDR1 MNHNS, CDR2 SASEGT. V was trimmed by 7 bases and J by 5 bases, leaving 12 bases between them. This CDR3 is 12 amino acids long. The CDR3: CASNWRANEQYF. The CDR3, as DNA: TGTGCCAGCAATTGGAGGGCGAACGAGCAGTACTTC.